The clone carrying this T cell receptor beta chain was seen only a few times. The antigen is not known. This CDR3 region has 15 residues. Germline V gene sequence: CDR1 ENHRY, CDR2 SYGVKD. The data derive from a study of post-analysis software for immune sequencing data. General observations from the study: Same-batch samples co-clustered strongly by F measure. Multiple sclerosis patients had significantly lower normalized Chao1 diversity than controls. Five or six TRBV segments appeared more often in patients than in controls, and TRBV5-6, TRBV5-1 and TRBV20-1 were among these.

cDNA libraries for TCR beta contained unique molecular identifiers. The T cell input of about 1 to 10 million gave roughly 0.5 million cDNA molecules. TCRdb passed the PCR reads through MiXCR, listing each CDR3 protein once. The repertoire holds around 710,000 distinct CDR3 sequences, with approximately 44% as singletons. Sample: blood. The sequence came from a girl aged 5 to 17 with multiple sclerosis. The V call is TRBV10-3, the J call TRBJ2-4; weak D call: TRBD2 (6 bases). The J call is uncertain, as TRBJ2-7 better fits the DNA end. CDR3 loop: CAISDRRARSDEQYF. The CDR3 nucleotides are TGTGCCATCAGTGATAGGAGGGCCCGTTCCGACGAGCAGTACTTC.